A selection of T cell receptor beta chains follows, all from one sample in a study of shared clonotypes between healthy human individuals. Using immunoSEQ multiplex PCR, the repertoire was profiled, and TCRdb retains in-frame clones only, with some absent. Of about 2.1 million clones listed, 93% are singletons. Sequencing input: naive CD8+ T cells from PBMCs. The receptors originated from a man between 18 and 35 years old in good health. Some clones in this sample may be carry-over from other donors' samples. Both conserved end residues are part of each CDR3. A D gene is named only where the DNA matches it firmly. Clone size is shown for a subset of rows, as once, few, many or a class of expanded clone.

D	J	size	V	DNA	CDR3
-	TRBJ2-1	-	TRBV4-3	TGCGCCAGCAGCCCAACGTACTCCTCCTACAATGAGCAGTTCTTC	CASSPTYSSYNEQFF
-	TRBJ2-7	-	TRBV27	TGTGCCAGCAGGACTCCGGGGAGCTCCTACGAGCAGTACTTC	CASRTPGSSYEQYF
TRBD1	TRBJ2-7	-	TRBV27	TGTGCCAGCAGGTCTACAGGGGCATACGAGCAGTACTTC	CASRSTGAYEQYF
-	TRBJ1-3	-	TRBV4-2	TGTGCCAGCAGCCAAGTCCCCGCGAGACACTCTGGAAACACCATATATTTT	CASSQVPARHSGNTIYF
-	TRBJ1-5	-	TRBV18	TGTGCCAGCTCACCTTCCCGGGCCCCCGAACGTAGCAATCAGCCCCAGCATTTT	CASSPSRAPERSNQPQHF
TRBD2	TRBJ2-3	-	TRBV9	TGTGCCAGCAGTCAAGAAAGCGGGAGGGCCACAGATACGCAGTATTTT	CASSQESGRATDTQYF
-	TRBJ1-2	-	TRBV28	TGTGCCAGCTCACGAGGGGACATCTATGGCTACACCTTC	CASSRGDIYGYTF
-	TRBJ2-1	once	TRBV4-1	TGCGCCAGCAGCCAAGTCTGGGCAGCATACAATGAGCAGTTCTTC	CASSQVWAAYNEQFF
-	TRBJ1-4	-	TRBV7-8	TGTGCCAGCAGCCACCTAAGAGCCGATACGCCGGAAAAACTGTTTTTT	CASSHLRADTPEKLFF
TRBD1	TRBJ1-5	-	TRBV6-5	TGTGCCAGCAGCCCCGACAGGGGCAACAATCAGCCCCAGCATTTT	CASSPDRGNNQPQHF
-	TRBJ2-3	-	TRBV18	TGTGCCAGCTCACCAGGTACGCAGTATTTT	CASSPGTQYF
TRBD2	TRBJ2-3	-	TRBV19	TGTGCCAGTAGTATGTTAGGACTAGCGGGAGATACGCAGTATTTT	CASSMLGLAGDTQYF
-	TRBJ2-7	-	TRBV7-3	TGTGCCAGCAGCATGGGACCACAGGAGGGGCAGTACTTC	CASSMGPQEGQYF
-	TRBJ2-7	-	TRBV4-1	TGCGCCAGCAGCCAAGATCTCGGTCAGTACGAGCAGTACTTC	CASSQDLGQYEQYF
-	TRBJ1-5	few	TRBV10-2	TGCGCCAGCAGTGTCGTGGAGGGTGGACAGCCCCAGCATTTT	CASSVVEGGQPQHF
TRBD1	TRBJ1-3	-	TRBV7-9	TGTGCCAGCAGCCCTAGTGGACAGGTGATATGGGGAAACACCATATATTTT	CASSPSGQVIWGNTIYF
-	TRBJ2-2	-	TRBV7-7	TGTGCCAGCAGCTTAGGCGTGGGTGGGACCGGGGAGCTGTTTTTT	CASSLGVGGTGELFF
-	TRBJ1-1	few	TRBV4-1	TGCGCCAGCAGCCAAGGAGCCATGAACACTGAAGCTTTCTTT	CASSQGAMNTEAFF
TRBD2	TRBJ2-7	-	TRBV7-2	TGTGCCAGCAGCTTAGTAGGACTAGACTACGAGCAGTACTTC	CASSLVGLDYEQYF
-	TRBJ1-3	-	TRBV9	TGTGCCAGCAGCGTAGATGTCCTGGGTGTCCTCTCTGGAAACACCATATATTTT	CASSVDVLGVLSGNTIYF
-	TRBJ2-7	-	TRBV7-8	TGTGCCAGCAGCTTAGGGAGATACGAGCAGTACTTC	CASSLGRYEQYF
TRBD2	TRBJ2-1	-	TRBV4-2	TGTGCCAGCAGCGATCCGGGACTAGCGGGGTACAATGAGCAGTTCTTC	CASSDPGLAGYNEQFF
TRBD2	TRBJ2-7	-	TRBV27	TGTGCCAGCAGCCCAGGGGTAGCGGGAGTCGACGAGCAGTACTTC	CASSPGVAGVDEQYF
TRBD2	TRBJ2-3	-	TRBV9	TGTGCCAGCAGCGTAGCGGGAGGGCTCGAAGGGGATACGCAGTATTTT	CASSVAGGLEGDTQYF
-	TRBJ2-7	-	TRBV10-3	TGTGCCATCAGTGAGTCGAACCCCGGGCCCTACGAGCAGTACTTC	CAISESNPGPYEQYF
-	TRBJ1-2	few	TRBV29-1	TGCAGCGTCCCCTCTACAGAGATCTATGGCTACACCTTC	CSVPSTEIYGYTF
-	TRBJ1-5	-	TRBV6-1	TGTGCCAGCAGTTGGACATTTAATAGCAATCAGCCCCAGCATTTT	CASSWTFNSNQPQHF
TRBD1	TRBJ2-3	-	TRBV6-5	TGTGCCAGCAGTCCCGGGACAGACAACACAGATACGCAGTATTTT	CASSPGTDNTDTQYF